Below, one TCR beta chain is given with its context. What it binds is not known. The data belong to a study of OX40 agonist ivuxolimab in advanced cancers. The method was immunoSEQ multiplex PCR; TCRdb's version includes in-frame clones alone and lacks a portion of them. In the table there are about 35,000 clones, approximately 80% of which are singletons. The study, taken as a whole, reports: On average, CD8+ T cells had more expanded clones than CD4+. The study found among the lowest clonal expansion in partial responders at 0.1-3.0 mg/kg.

The CDR3 is made up of 15 amino acids. The V gene end was trimmed by 3 bases and the J gene end by 6 bases; junction bases not matched to a gene: 8. CDR1 and CDR2 (germline): MGHRA, YSYEKL. The chain recombines TRBV4-1 with TRBJ1-2, with 9 bases that match TRBD1. The starting material was CD4+ or CD8+ T cells sorted from blood, obtained in a trial of the OX40 agonist ivuxolimab. The TCR originated in an adult with an advanced solid tumor such as melanoma, head and neck, liver or kidney cancer. The CDR3 loop is CASSHRQGDGNGYTF. The CDR3 nucleotides are TGCGCCAGCAGCCACCGACAGGGGGATGGTAATGGCTACACCTTC.